This section outlines one T cell receptor beta chain sequence together with its context. Its antigen is as yet unknown. Amplification of TCR beta CDR3 regions used RNA as the template. First-round RT-PCR targeting the TCR CDR3 was performed with the HTBI primer set. TCRdb re-called the multiplex PCR reads with MiXCR, one entry per CDR3 protein. The data show around 500,000 distinct CDR3 sequences, roughly 16% seen once. The data belong to a study of T cells in Graves' hyperthyroidism and ophthalmopathy. Deletions cut 4 bases from V and 3 bases from J, with 13 bases between. Looked up from germline, CDR1 is DFQATT and CDR2 is SNEGSKA (reference sequence). The CDR3 length is 13 residues. General observations from the study: Ophthalmopathy was predicted by the model a median of roughly 6.6 months ahead of onset. Most clonotypes expanded in the thyroid (above 0.001) were also present in blood. A 13 V-J model separated ophthalmopathy from stable hyperthyroidism.

V usage is TRBV20-1 and J usage is TRBJ2-7; D perhaps matches TRBD2 (6 bases). The sequence was obtained from a woman aged 25 to 39 with Graves' ophthalmopathy. The specimen was blood. The DNA of the CDR3 is TGCAGTGCTATGCGGCCGGGGGTCTACGAGCAGTACTTC. It codes for CSAMRPGVYEQYF.